This T cell receptor beta chain was found in a study of chemoradiotherapy in HPV16-positive cancers. Findings of the study overall: Candidate HPV-specific clones and E7-related TCR motifs grew in tumor during treatment.

Assay: immunoSEQ multiplex PCR; the TCRdb copy retains only in-frame clones and omits some. This repertoire shows approximately 15,000 clones, over 70% found once; its top ten account for around 9.6%. V lost 5 bases to trimming and J lost 0 bases; unmatched junction nucleotides: 5. CDR1 and CDR2 (germline): SNHLY, FYNNEI. The CDR3 is made up of 15 amino acids. About this clone itself: Its antigen is not identified.

The chain employs TRBV2 and TRBJ2-3; 7 bases align to TRBD1. This sequence was found in a human donor with HPV-associated anogenital cancer. Sampling took place from a patient who underwent chemoradiotherapy. CDR3 coding DNA: TGTGCCAGCAGTCCCGGGACAGCTAGCACAGATACGCAGTATTTT. Translating gives CASSPGTASTDTQYF. Complete variable domain (other parts from reference TRBV2 and TRBJ2-3): EPEVTQTPSHQVTQMGQEVILRCVPISNHLYFYWYRQILGQKVEFLVSFYNNEISEKSEIFDDQFSVERPDGSNFTLKIRSTKLEDSAMYFCASSPGTASTDTQYFGPGTRLTVL.